This T cell receptor (beta chain) originates from a study of CXCR3-negative and CXCR3-positive naive CD8 T cells. The method, 5' RACE with UMI labels, was used to prepare the TRB cDNA libraries. TCRdb reprocessed the 5' RACE reads, with one entry per CDR3 protein and no DNA. Recorded for this sample: about 130,000 distinct CDR3 sequences. Germline assignment: CDR1 SGHRS and CDR2 YFSETQ. CDR3 length equals 15 residues. Material for sequencing was naive CXCR3- CD8+ T cells from blood. The subset is: CD45RO-CCR7+CD27+CD95- naive CD8+ T cells lacking CXCR3 (TNR3-). J is TRBJ2-1 and V is TRBV5-1; lacking DNA, the TRBD2 call made by TCRdb goes unchecked. The TCR originated in a human donor in good health. Some clones in this sample may be carry-over from other donors' samples. The CDR3 here is CASSLRVAGENEQFF.